This T cell receptor (beta chain) came from a study of cytomegalovirus exposure and HLA in healthy donors. Overall study results and limits: Rarity marked most TCR sequences, yet some public TCRs occurred in many donors. Researchers had no immune exposure information except CMV serostatus available.

This CDR3 has 17 amino acids. V was shortened by 2 bases and J by 1 base, with 18 bases between the two germline ends. Germline CDR1 is GTSNPN and CDR2 is SVGIG (reference sequence). This clone was seen a handful of times. The antigen is unknown. Both 60 Vbeta primers and 13 Jbeta primers went into the PCR. Method: immunoSEQ multiplex PCR; TCRdb's copy keeps in-frame clones and lacks some. The table shows over 100,000 clones, with roughly 9.1% occurring only once. The receptor was isolated from a middle-aged man in good health and CMV-seropositive. The chain employs TRBV30 and TRBJ1-5; D is perhaps TRBD1 (5 bases). Specimen: PBMCs. CDR3 sequence: CAWSNPPWGASNQPQHF. The CDR3 DNA is TGTGCCTGGAGTAACCCCCCTTGGGGCGCGAGCAATCAGCCCCAGCATTTT. The full variable domain, rest sourced from reference TRBV30 and TRBJ1-5, is SQTIHQWPATLVQPVGSPLSLECTVEGTSNPNLYWYRQAAGRGLQLLFYSVGIGQISSEVPQNLSASRPQDRQFILSSKKLLLSDSGFYLCAWSNPPWGASNQPQHFGDGTRLSIL.